This TCR beta chain originates from a study of T cell responses to AZD1222 COVID-19 vaccine. Study-wide points: Increased Spike-specific TCR breadth and depth were observed after two AZD1222 doses.

The table came from immunoSEQ multiplex PCR; TCRdb's copy has only in-frame clones and leaves some out. The sample includes 69,000 or so clones, about 85% of them seen just once. CDR3 size: 17 residues. The V gene's germline CDR1 is SGHTS and CDR2 YDEGEE. The V segment lost 4 bases and the J segment 7 bases; nucleotides outside the gene matches: 12. To note about this clone: As yet, its antigen is unknown.

Pooled in the analysis were second doses at about 4 or about 12 weeks. Specimen: peripheral blood, collected 28 days after the second AZD1222 dose. The V gene is TRBV5-8, the J gene TRBJ1-6, with TRBD1 matching over 9 bases. This clonotype was sampled from an adult who received the AZD1222 COVID-19 vaccine. CDR3 sequence reads: CASSPRTGAPGNSPLHF. CDR3 nucleotides: TGTGCCAGCAGCCCTCGGACAGGGGCCCCTGGGAATTCACCCCTCCACTTT.